This T cell receptor (beta chain) was sequenced in a study of regulatory T cells in long-lasting Graves disease (dated by TCRdb to the early 2020s). With respect to the entire study: Antithyroid drugs had been taken for less than 3 months by newly diagnosed Graves' disease patients. The study was conducted in China and was registered as a clinical trial. TCR sequencing covered around 13 persistent and roughly 20 newly diagnosed Graves' disease patients, some 33 samples in total. Peripheral blood TCR sequencing and RNA sequencing compared persistent Graves' disease patients with newly diagnosed Graves' disease patients. Study-wide findings and limitations: The authors acknowledged the small sample size as a limitation that may reduce accuracy. Persistent disease showed preferential use of TRBV28, TRBJ1-2 and TRBJ2-5, whereas newly diagnosed disease favored TRBV20-1 and TRBJ2-1. Sequencing and analysis were restricted to the TCR beta chain. A larger number of public clonotypes was shared among persistent patients (more than 2,500) than among newly diagnosed patients (around 970). Persistent Graves' disease patients showed lower TCR Shannon entropy and fewer highly expanded clones than newly diagnosed patients, suggesting clonal expansion. Because the primary lesion, thyroid tissue, could not be accessed, the study looked at peripheral blood alone.

The library relied on multiplex PCR. The listed sequencing device is Illumina HiSeq 4000. iRepertoire HTBI primers and Arm-PCR amplification of CDR3 regions were used to construct TCR beta libraries. Before sequencing, the PCR products underwent gel purification. Regarding the original processing steps: Across samples, 62 TRBV and 15 or so TRBJ segments were identified and used for gene usage analysis of CDR3 amino acid clonotypes. COPE and FqMerger were used to merge the filtered high-quality paired reads into contigs. BLAST was used to align contigs to IMGT TRBV, TRBD and TRBJ reference genes, with CDR3 defined following IMGT. Clonotypes above 0.1% frequency were classified as highly expanded clones. Shannon entropy was used to measure repertoire diversity, and the Gini coefficient was used to measure V-J evenness. A clonotype found in more than one individual was treated as public. TCRdb redid the processing of the public reads, applying fastp at Q25 and MiXCR, and retained in-frame beta chains. Every entry covers one CDR3 protein and lists the most common genes and DNA from its rows. The V and J calls reflect TCRdb's pipeline rather than the authors' work. For this sample the table gives 420,000 or so distinct CDR3 sequences, of which 15% to 20% were detected only once. In total, the top ten clones hold about 23% of the sample.

This clonotype was observed at least ten times. What antigen it recognizes has not been identified. No qualities accompany the bases; no much larger clone lies one base away. The time point tag for this specimen amounts to: newly diagnosed GD, antithyroid drugs for less than 3 months. RNA was extracted from PBMCs in TRIzol for both TCR sequencing and RNA sequencing. Graves' disease was diagnosed according to American Thyroid Association guidelines. Recruitment of patients was carried out at an endocrinology department in Xi'an, China. Each patient gave about 8.1 milliliters of peripheral blood, collected in an EDTA anticoagulant tube. Ficoll Paque Plus density gradient separation was used to isolate PBMCs, and no additional T cell sorting was done. An Agilent 2100 Bioanalyzer and agarose gel were used to assess RNA quality, and a NanoDrop 2000 was used to measure RNA concentration. The CDR3 has 14 amino acids, counting the end cysteine and phenylalanine. CDR3 DNA is the only sequence kept; it has 42 bases, read in frame from the first base. V and J lose 6 bases and 4 bases, and a span of 13 bases separates them.

Separately, the same data were catalogued under a study of T cells in Graves' hyperthyroidism and ophthalmopathy. The other study reports the following: A patient counted as having stable Graves' hyperthyroidism if no progression to ophthalmopathy occurred over 18 months of follow-up. Hyperthyroidism patients were newly diagnosed, had a disease duration of under 2 months, and were aged 18 to 65 years. Any patient with an uncontrolled infection, another autoimmune disease, pregnancy or lactation was excluded. Diagnoses were based on clinical symptoms, serum thyroxine and TRAb, thyroid ultrasound and orbital computed tomography. The first round of RT-PCR for the TCR CDR3 was performed with the HTBI primer set and the Qiagen OneStep RT-PCR kit. Most expanded thyroid clonotypes (frequency above 0.001) were also found in blood, which suggests that blood repertoires may mirror thyroid immune responses. A 13 V-J signature model separated ophthalmopathy from stable hyperthyroidism, with nearly 90% sensitivity and 81.08% specificity in cross-validation and 80%/75% in testing. In validation, the model predicted progression to ophthalmopathy with approximately 69% sensitivity and around 72% specificity, a median of approximately 6.5 months before onset. A discovery cohort of about a hundred patients, 43 with Graves' ophthalmopathy and over 55 with stable Graves' hyperthyroidism, was used to find distinguishing TCR V-J signatures. Prospective prediction of ophthalmopathy was tested in an independent validation cohort of 18 to 20 hyperthyroidism patients and some 17 patients who later progressed to ophthalmopathy. The 100 discovery patients were randomly split 7:3 into training and test sets. In roughly six Graves' hyperthyroidism patients, the study also compared T-cell repertoires from thyroid tissue with T-cell repertoires from blood. Once sampling was done, hyperthyroidism patients were given methimazole at a starting dose of 30 mg daily, whereas ophthalmopathy patients were given high-dose intravenous methylprednisolone. Libraries were constructed in a second round of multiplex PCR, after which size selection and purification were performed. Paired-end sequencing of the libraries was performed with 100 bp reads on an Illumina HiSeq2000. Raw data were processed with SOAPnuke, discarding reads with adapters, uncalled bases, mean Phred below 15, or no exact constant-primer or identifier match. High-quality paired reads were merged using COPE v1.2.5, and each unique nucleotide sequence was defined as a clonotype. Clonotypes were aligned to IMGT TRBV, TRBD and TRBJ reference segments using MiTCR v1.1. Only V-J combinations with frequency above 0.0001, covering about 99% of repertoires, were analysed. A TCS score was defined as the ratio between F50 (clonal expansion) and ExV (chaos), using BLOSUM62-based TCRdist between CDR3 peptides within each V-J. Welch's t-statistics and random forest reduced fewer than 600 V-J features to roughly 13, which were used in a naive Bayes classifier (R e1071). Sample size was not statistically predetermined, and investigators were not blinded to group allocation. TCR Vbeta CDR3 sequencing of fewer than 150 peripheral blood samples (roughly 43 ophthalmopathy, around 80 hyperthyroidism and roughly 17 progressor patients) is reported in the paper.

The sequences come from peripheral blood mononuclear cells (PBMCs), collected at new diagnosis, from a patient treated with antithyroid drugs. The chain employs TRBV12-3 or TRBV12-4 and TRBJ1-3, with no D gene named confidently. The receptor comes from a woman between 18 and 29 years old with Graves disease. Donor details come from another sample of the same person, matched by shared clones. The nucleotide sequence reads as follows: TGTGCCAGCAGCCCCTCCTTCCACGGAAACACCATATATTTT. It is translated as CASSPSFHGNTIYF.